The T cell receptor beta chain under discussion was sequenced for a study of blood T cell repertoires in COVID-19. Overall study context: Samples of COVID-19 (acute and convalescent) were obtained from the United States, Italy and Spain. The cDNA or gDNA used as material had been derived from T cells, B-cell-depleted T cells, or PBMCs.

Authors' data handling: Reference gene primer amplification in the assay estimated nucleated cell counts. Sequenced by immunoSEQ multiplex PCR; TCRdb stores in-frame clones only, minus some. V, J and clone size are taken as reported in that table, and D and trimming were inferred from the DNA itself. The sample lists 110,000 or so clones, 75% to 90% occurring once. Germline CDR1 and CDR2: MNHEY and SVGEGT. Trimming shortened V by 4 bases and J by 0 bases, and 16 bases separated the two germline ends. This CDR3 has 17 residues. The source of this sequence is a human donor in a cohort sampled during active COVID-19. The gene calls are TRBV6-2 or TRBV6-3 and TRBJ2-1, with D hard to call. The sample taken for sequencing was peripheral blood. CDR3: CASSSRVLQRSYNEQFF. For the CDR3, the DNA is TGTGCCAGCAGTTCTCGGGTTTTACAACGCTCCTACAATGAGCAGTTCTTC.